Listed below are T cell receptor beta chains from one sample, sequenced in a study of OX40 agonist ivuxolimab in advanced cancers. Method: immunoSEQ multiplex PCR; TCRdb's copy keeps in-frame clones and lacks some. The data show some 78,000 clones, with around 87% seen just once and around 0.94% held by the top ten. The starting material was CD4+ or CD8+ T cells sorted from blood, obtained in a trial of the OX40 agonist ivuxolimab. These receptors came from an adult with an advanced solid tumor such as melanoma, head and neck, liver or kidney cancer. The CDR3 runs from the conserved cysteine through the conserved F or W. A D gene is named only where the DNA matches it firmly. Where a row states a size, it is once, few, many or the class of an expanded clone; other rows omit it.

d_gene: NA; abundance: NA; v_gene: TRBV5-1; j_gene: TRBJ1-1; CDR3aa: CASSLEGPLWNTEAFF; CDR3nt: TGCGCCAGCAGCTTGGAGGGTCCTTTATGGAACACTGAAGCTTTCTTT
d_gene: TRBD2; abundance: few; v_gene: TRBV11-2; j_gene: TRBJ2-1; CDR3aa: CASSRNSGGNEQFF; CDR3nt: TGTGCCAGCAGCAGAAATAGCGGGGGCAATGAGCAGTTCTTC
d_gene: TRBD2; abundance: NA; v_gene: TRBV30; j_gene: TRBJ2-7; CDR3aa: CAWSASGGPYEQYF; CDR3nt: TGTGCCTGGAGTGCTAGCGGAGGCCCCTACGAGCAGTACTTC
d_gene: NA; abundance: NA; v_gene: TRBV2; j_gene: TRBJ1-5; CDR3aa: CASSERPPIGWPQHF; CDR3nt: TGTGCCAGCAGTGAAAGGCCACCCATCGGGTGGCCCCAGCATTTT
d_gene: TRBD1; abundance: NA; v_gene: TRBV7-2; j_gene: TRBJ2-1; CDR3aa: CASSRDSPADNEQFF; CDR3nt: TGTGCCAGCAGCCGGGACAGCCCCGCCGACAATGAGCAGTTCTTC
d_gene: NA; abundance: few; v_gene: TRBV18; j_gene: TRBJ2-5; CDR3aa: CASSPPRTGGETQYF; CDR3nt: TGTGCCAGCTCACCACCCCGAACTGGGGGGGAGACCCAGTACTTC
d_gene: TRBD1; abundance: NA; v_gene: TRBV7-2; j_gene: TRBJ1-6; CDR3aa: CASSLRTGLNSPLHF; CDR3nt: TGTGCCAGCAGCTTGAGGACAGGGTTAAATTCACCCCTCCACTTT
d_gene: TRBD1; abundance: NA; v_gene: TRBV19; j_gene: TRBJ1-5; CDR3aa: CASRGTGGNQPQHF; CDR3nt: TGTGCCAGTAGGGGGACAGGGGGCAATCAGCCCCAGCATTTT
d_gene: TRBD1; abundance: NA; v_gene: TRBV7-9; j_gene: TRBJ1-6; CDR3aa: CASRTTGDAYNSPLHF; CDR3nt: TGTGCCAGCAGAACGACAGGGGACGCCTATAATTCACCCCTCCACTTT
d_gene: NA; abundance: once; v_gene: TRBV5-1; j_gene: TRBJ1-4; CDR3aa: CASSPAGTANEKLFF; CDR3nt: TGCGCCAGCAGCCCTGCAGGGACGGCTAATGAAAAACTGTTTTTT
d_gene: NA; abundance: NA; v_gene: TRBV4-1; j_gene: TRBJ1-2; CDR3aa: CASSTLQGINYGYTF; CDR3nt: TGCGCCAGCAGCACACTACAGGGAATCAACTATGGCTACACCTTC
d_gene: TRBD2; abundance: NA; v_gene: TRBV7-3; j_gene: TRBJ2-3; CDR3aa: CASSQSPSGSGGTDTQYF; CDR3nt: TGTGCCAGCAGTCAATCGCCTAGCGGGAGTGGCGGCACAGATACGCAGTATTTT
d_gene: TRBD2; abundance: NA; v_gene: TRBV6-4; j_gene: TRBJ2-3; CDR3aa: CASSPEERGSTDTQYF; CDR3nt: TGTGCCAGCAGTCCTGAGGAGCGGGGTAGTACAGATACGCAGTATTTT
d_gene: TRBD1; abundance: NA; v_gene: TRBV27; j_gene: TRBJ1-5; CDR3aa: CASSRTGESQPQHF; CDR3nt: TGTGCCAGCAGTCGGACAGGGGAAAGTCAGCCCCAGCATTTT
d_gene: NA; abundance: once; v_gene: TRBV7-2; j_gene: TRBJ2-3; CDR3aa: CASSSQEGGADTQYF; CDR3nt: TGTGCCAGCAGCTCCCAAGAAGGAGGGGCAGATACGCAGTATTTT
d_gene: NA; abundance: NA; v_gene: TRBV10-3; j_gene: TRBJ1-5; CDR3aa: CAISEADNQPQHF; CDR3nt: TGTGCCATCAGTGAGGCAGATAATCAGCCCCAGCATTTT
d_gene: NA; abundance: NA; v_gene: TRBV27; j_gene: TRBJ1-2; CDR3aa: CASSLTPGQYYGYTF; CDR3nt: TGTGCCAGCAGTTTAACCCCGGGGCAGTACTATGGCTACACCTTC
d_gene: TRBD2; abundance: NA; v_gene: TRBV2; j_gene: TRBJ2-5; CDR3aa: CASTGLAGGETQYF; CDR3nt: TGTGCCAGCACCGGACTAGCGGGGGGTGAGACCCAGTACTTC
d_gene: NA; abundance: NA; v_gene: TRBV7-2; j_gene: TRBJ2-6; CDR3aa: CASSFNGADGANVLTF; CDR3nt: TGTGCCAGCAGCTTTAATGGGGCGGACGGGGCCAACGTCCTGACTTTC
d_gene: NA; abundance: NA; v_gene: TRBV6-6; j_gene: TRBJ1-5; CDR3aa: CASSPFQGFNQPQHF; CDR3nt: TGTGCCAGCAGTCCTTTTCAGGGATTCAATCAGCCCCAGCATTTT
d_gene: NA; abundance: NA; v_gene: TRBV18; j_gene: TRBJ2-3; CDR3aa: CASSLQGGGTDTQYF; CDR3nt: TGTGCCAGCTCACTACAGGGAGGAGGCACAGATACGCAGTATTTT
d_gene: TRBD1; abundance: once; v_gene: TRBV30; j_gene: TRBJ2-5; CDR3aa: CAWSVPRKGTGETQYF; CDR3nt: TGTGCCTGGAGTGTACCCCGTAAAGGGACAGGAGAGACCCAGTACTTC
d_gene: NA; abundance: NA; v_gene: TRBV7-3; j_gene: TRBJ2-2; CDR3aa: CASSPTPDVITGELFF; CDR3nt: TGTGCCAGCAGCCCAACCCCGGACGTTATCACCGGGGAGCTGTTTTTT
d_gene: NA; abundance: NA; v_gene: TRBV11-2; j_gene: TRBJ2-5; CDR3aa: CASSFQETQYF; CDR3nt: TGTGCCAGCAGCTTCCAGGAGACCCAGTACTTC
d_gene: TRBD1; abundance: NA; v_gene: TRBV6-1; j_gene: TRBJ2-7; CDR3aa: CASKSGQGFSEQYF; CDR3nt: TGTGCCAGCAAGTCGGGACAGGGTTTTAGCGAGCAGTACTTC
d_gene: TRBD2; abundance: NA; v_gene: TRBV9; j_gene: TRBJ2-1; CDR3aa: CASSVGAGTSGGNEQFF; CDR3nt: TGTGCCAGCAGCGTAGGAGCGGGGACTAGCGGAGGGAATGAGCAGTTCTTC
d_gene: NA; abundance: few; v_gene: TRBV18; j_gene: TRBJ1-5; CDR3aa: CASSPVEDQPQHF; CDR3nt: TGTGCCAGCTCACCTGTCGAGGATCAGCCCCAGCATTTT
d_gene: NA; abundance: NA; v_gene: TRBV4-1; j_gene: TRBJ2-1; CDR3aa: CASSQIRDSYNEQFF; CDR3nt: TGCGCCAGCAGCCAAATCAGGGACTCCTACAATGAGCAGTTCTTC